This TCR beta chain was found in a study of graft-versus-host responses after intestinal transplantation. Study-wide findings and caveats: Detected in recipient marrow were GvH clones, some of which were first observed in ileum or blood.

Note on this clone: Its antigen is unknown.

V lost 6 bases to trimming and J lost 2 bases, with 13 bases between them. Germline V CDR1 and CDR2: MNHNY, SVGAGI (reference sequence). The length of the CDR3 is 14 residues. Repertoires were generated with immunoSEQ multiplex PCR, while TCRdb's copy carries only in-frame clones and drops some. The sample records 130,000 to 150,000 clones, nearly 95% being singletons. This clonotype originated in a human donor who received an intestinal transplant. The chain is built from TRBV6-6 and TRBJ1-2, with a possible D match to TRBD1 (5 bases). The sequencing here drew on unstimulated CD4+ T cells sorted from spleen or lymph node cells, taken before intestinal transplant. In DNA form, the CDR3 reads TGTGCCAGCAGGGATCCGGGACGGAACTATGGCTACACCTTC. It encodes CASRDPGRNYGYTF.